This T cell receptor beta chain was captured in a study of blood T cell repertoires in COVID-19. Looking at the study overall: The United States, Italy and Spain were the sources of the acute and convalescent COVID-19 samples. Nucleic acid was either cDNA or gDNA, and it came from T cells, B-cell-depleted T cells, or PBMCs.

Here immunoSEQ multiplex PCR was the method, and the copy in TCRdb shows in-frame clones only, minus some. In the table there are more than 400,000 clones, about 90% of which are singletons. Participant-reported clinical history was the basis for cohort assignment. Each recovered donor of Cohort 3 presented with two negative PCRs, clearance, or symptom resolution. CDR3 length equals 15 residues. V was clipped by 4 bases and J by 10 bases; unmatched bases: 9. CDR1 is SGHVS, CDR2 FQNEAQ, per germline. The chain links TRBV7-8 to TRBJ1-6; the match to TRBD1 covers 8 bases. What was sequenced was PBMCs or T cells enriched from blood (not recorded which). The clonotype was recovered from a woman under 30 who had recovered from COVID-19. The DNA of the CDR3 is TGTGCCAGCAGCTCCTCCGGACAGGGAGGCTCACCCCTCCACTTT. Amino acid sequence: CASSSSGQGGSPLHF.